The 21 T cell receptor beta chains presented below share a single source sample, sequenced in a study of T cell responses to AZD1222 COVID-19 vaccine. The method was immunoSEQ multiplex PCR; TCRdb's version includes in-frame clones alone and lacks a portion of them. The table includes 200,000 or so clones, around 93% detected once. The sequences come from peripheral blood, collected 28 days after the second AZD1222 dose. The receptors come from an adult who received the AZD1222 COVID-19 vaccine.

The CDR3 loop is CASSAGGSHNSPLHF. In nucleotides, the CDR3 is TGTGCCAGCAGCGCCGGAGGGTCCCATAATTCACCCCTCCACTTT. The rearrangement uses TRBV9 and TRBJ1-6; D not certain. V was clipped by 3 bases and J by 5 bases, with 12 bases between them. This CDR3 spans 15 amino acids. CDR1 and CDR2 from the germline V gene are SGDLS and YYNGEE.

V gene TRBV7-8 combines with J gene TRBJ1-3; a possible D gene is TRBD1 (6 bases). The CDR3 runs to 17 residues. CDR1 and CDR2 from the germline V gene are SGHVS and FQNEAQ. Trimming stripped 2 bases from V and 4 bases from J, with 18 bases between. The DNA for the CDR3 is TGTGCCAGCAGCTTAAGACCCCCGGGGGCGAAAGGAAACACCATATATTTT. Translated: CASSLRPPGAKGNTIYF.

This chain connects TRBV2 to TRBJ1-3; TRBD1 matches at 8 bases. This CDR3 spans 16 amino acids. Germline V lookup: CDR1 SNHLY, CDR2 FYNNEI. The V and J ends lost 8 bases and 3 bases, in that order; junction bases with no gene match: 12. For the CDR3, the DNA is TGTGCCAGCCTCCCCGGACAGGGAGACTTTGGAAACACCATATATTTT. Its translation: CASLPGQGDFGNTIYF. Using reference TRBV2 and TRBJ1-3 for the parts outside the CDR3, the full variable domain is EPEVTQTPSHQVTQMGQEVILRCVPISNHLYFYWYRQILGQKVEFLVSFYNNEISEKSEIFDDQFSVERPDGSNFTLKIRSTKLEDSAMYFCASLPGQGDFGNTIYFGEGSWLTVV.

This clone was recorded once. The chain carries TRBV18 and TRBJ1-6, with D possibly TRBD1 on 5 matching bases. Germline CDR1 reads KGHSH; CDR2 reads LQKENI. Trimming pared 2 bases from V and 6 bases from J, leaving 14 bases between. CDR3 size: 16 residues. CDR3 protein: CASSPTQGGSNSPLHF. CDR3 in DNA: TGTGCCAGCTCACCAACGCAGGGCGGGAGTAATTCACCCCTCCACTTT.

The gene calls are TRBV12-3 or TRBV12-4 and TRBJ2-7; the D is unclear. The CDR3 extends over 13 amino acids. Trimming took 5 bases from V and 5 from J, leaving 13 bases between them. This chain's CDR3 is CASSPVLANEQYF. The CDR3 DNA reads TGTGCCAGCAGTCCCGTGTTGGCTAACGAGCAGTACTTC.

The CDR3 DNA sequence: TGTGCCAGCAGTGAAAGGGGAAACTATGGCTACACCTTC. This sequence encodes CASSERGNYGYTF. The rearrangement joins TRBV2 to TRBJ1-2; possibly TRBD1 for D (5 bases). CDR1 and CDR2 from the germline V gene are SNHLY and FYNNEI. The CDR3 consists of 13 residues. The V end was cut by 2 bases, the J end by 2 bases, with 6 bases between. Based on the CDR3 plus reference TRBV2 and TRBJ1-2, the full variable domain is EPEVTQTPSHQVTQMGQEVILRCVPISNHLYFYWYRQILGQKVEFLVSFYNNEISEKSEIFDDQFSVERPDGSNFTLKIRSTKLEDSAMYFCASSERGNYGYTFGSGTRLTVV.

This rearrangement joins TRBV7-9 to TRBJ1-2, with D possibly matching TRBD1 (6 bases). Germline V gene sequence: CDR1 SEHNR, CDR2 FQNEAQ (reference sequence). Trimming shortened V by 0 bases and J by 8 bases, and 10 bases separated the two germline ends. The CDR3 has 13 amino acids. The CDR3 loop reads CASSLAQGVGYTF. CDR3 in DNA: TGTGCCAGCAGCTTAGCACAGGGCGTAGGCTACACCTTC.

The J gene is TRBJ1-3, the V gene TRBV19, with a weak D call TRBD1 (6 bases). CDR3 length: 19 residues. Trimming cost V 3 bases and J 0 bases, with 21 bases left between them. Germline V CDR1 and CDR2: LNHDA, SQIVND (reference sequence). The CDR3, as DNA: TGTGCCAGTAGTATCCTCCCACCCGGGACACCTGACTCTGGAAACACCATATATTTT. Translated: CASSILPPGTPDSGNTIYF.

The chain employs TRBV2 and TRBJ2-2; 10 nucleotides align to TRBD2. CDR1 is SNHLY and CDR2 is FYNNEI in the germline V gene. With V trimmed by 3 bases and J by 0 bases, 1 base remained unmatched. This CDR3 has 16 amino acids. This CDR3 is CASSDTSGANTGELFF. As DNA, the CDR3 is TGTGCCAGCAGTGACACTAGCGGGGCGAACACCGGGGAGCTGTTTTTT.

The chain couples TRBV6-5 to TRBJ1-6, with TRBD1 identical over 7 bases. The CDR3 has 15 residues. The germline V gene has CDR1 MNHEY and CDR2 SVGAGI. J gave up 8 bases and V 6 bases, and 10 bases lay outside the gene matches. CDR3 sequence reads: CASRPVDRVDSPLHF. DNA of the CDR3: TGTGCCAGCAGACCCGTAGACAGGGTTGATTCACCCCTCCACTTT.

The chain is built from TRBV18 and TRBJ2-3; D is unclear. The V and J ends lost 5 bases and 3 bases respectively, with 18 bases between them. Germline V gene data show CDR1 as KGHSH and CDR2 as LQKENI. This CDR3 is built from 16 residues. DNA of the CDR3: TGTGCCAGCTCAGCCTCCGGCTCGGGTAGGACAGATACGCAGTATTTT. It is translated as CASSASGSGRTDTQYF.

This rearrangement joins TRBV6-5 to TRBJ2-7, with D maybe TRBD1 (6 bases). From germline, CDR1 is MNHEY and CDR2 SVGAGI. V lost 8 bases to trimming and J lost 2 bases, with 16 bases between them. CDR3 size: 14 residues. CDR3 in amino acids: CASSPATGTYEQYF. DNA of the CDR3: TGTGCCAGCTCCCCGGCGACAGGAACCTACGAGCAGTACTTC.

The chain combines TRBV9 with TRBJ1-1; D uncertain. V was cut by 3 bases and J by 0 bases, with 9 bases left in between. The CDR3 contains 14 residues. Germline CDR1 reads SGDLS; CDR2 reads YYNGEE. The CDR3 reads CASSAMGLNTEAFF. The CDR3, as DNA: TGTGCCAGCAGCGCGATGGGTTTGAACACTGAAGCTTTCTTT. Combining the CDR3 with reference TRBV9 and TRBJ1-1 gives the whole variable domain DSGVTQTPKHLITATGQRVTLRCSPRSGDLSVYWYQQSLDQGLQFLIQYYNGEERAKGNILERFSAQQFPDLHSELNLSSLELGDSALYFCASSAMGLNTEAFFGQGTRLTVV.

The chain recombines TRBV28 with TRBJ1-6; 8 bases are a match to TRBD1. The CDR3 has 14 residues. CDR1 and CDR2 from the germline V gene are MDHEN and SYDVKM. J lost 9 bases, V lost 6 bases, and 7 bases had no gene match. CDR3 protein: CASRRWQGASPLHF. In nucleotides, the CDR3 is TGTGCCAGCAGGCGGTGGCAGGGGGCTTCACCCCTCCACTTT.

The rearrangement joins TRBV7-9 to TRBJ1-4; 7 bases line up with TRBD1. V lost 5 bases to trimming and J lost 8 bases; unmatched junction nucleotides: 5. The CDR3 has 13 amino acids. Looked up from germline, CDR1 is SEHNR and CDR2 is FQNEAQ (reference sequence). The CDR3 DNA reads as TGTGCCAGCAGCGTTGGACAGGTAGAAAAACTGTTTTTT. Residues: CASSVGQVEKLFF.

The chain links TRBV5-1 to TRBJ1-6; D possibly corresponds to TRBD1 (5 bases). CDR1 is SGHRS, CDR2 YFSETQ, per germline. Deletions cut 0 bases from V and 7 bases from J, with 11 bases between. The CDR3 covers 15 residues. Written as DNA, the CDR3 is TGCGCCAGCAGCTTGGGCGATTGGGGGAATTCACCCCTCCACTTT. Its translation: CASSLGDWGNSPLHF.

V and J are TRBV6-4 and TRBJ2-7; 7 nucleotides line up with TRBD1. V was clipped by 3 bases and J by 0 bases; unmatched bases: 8. The CDR3 is made up of 16 amino acids. CDR1 and CDR2 from the germline V gene are MRHNA and SNTAGT. The CDR3 loop reads CASSEVAGTASYEQYF. The DNA of the CDR3 is TGTGCCAGCAGTGAGGTCGCCGGGACAGCCTCCTACGAGCAGTACTTC.

This chain uses TRBV7-2 with TRBJ2-1, with D hard to call. Germline assignment: CDR1 SGHTA and CDR2 FQGNSA. The CDR3 contains 12 residues. The V and J ends lost 1 base and 7 bases respectively, with 5 bases between them. The CDR3 nucleotides are TGTGCCAGCAGCTTAGGGATTAATGAGCAGTTCTTC. It yields the protein CASSLGINEQFF.

This chain connects TRBV5-1 to TRBJ2-7; no clear D. The ends were cut back, 0 bases at V and 3 bases at J, with 10 bases in the middle. This CDR3 contains 14 residues. CDR1 is SGHRS and CDR2 is YFSETQ in the germline V gene. Here the CDR3 reads CASSLEADRYEQYF. CDR3 sequence (DNA): TGCGCCAGCAGCTTGGAGGCGGACCGCTACGAGCAGTACTTC. The full variable domain, with the rest looked up from reference TRBV5-1 and TRBJ2-7, is KAGVTQTPRYLIKTRGQQVTLSCSPISGHRSVSWYQQTPGQGLQFLFEYFSETQRNKGNFPGRFSGRQFSNSRSEMNVSTLELGDSALYLCASSLEADRYEQYFGPGTRLTVT.

V is TRBV7-9 and J is TRBJ2-5, with a tentative D call TRBD1 (6 bases). This CDR3 contains 14 residues. Trimming pared 3 bases from V and 6 bases from J, leaving 14 bases between. Germline lookup yields CDR1 SEHNR and CDR2 FQNEAQ (reference sequence). CDR3 nucleotides: TGTGCCAGCAGCTTGCCTAACAGGGAAAAGACCCAGTACTTC. Encoded protein: CASSLPNREKTQYF.

The rearrangement uses TRBV6-2 or TRBV6-3 and TRBJ2-3, with 9 bases matching TRBD2. The ends lost 6 bases at V and 4 bases at J; junction bases unmatched: 5. CDR1 MNHEY and CDR2 SVGEGT come from the germline V gene. This CDR3 has 14 amino acids. CDR3 sequence reads: CASSGGLASDTQYF. CDR3 sequence (DNA): TGTGCCAGCAGCGGGGGACTAGCCTCAGATACGCAGTATTTT.